Below are 18 T cell receptor beta chains sequenced from a single sample in a study of T cell responses to AZD1222 COVID-19 vaccine. Assay: immunoSEQ multiplex PCR; the TCRdb copy retains only in-frame clones and omits some. This sample has about 150,000 clones, with around 93% found just once. The specimen was peripheral blood, collected on day 0 of AZD1222 vaccination. These receptors all stem from an adult in good health.

This clone was seen once. The rearrangement links TRBV4-1 to TRBJ2-3; 7 bases align to TRBD2. Germline V gene data show CDR1 as MGHRA and CDR2 as YSYEKL. The CDR3 consists of 17 residues. V lost 3 bases and J lost 5; bases outside the gene matches: 14. This CDR3 is CASSQSSGGSDLDTQYF. Written as DNA, the CDR3 is TGCGCCAGCAGCCAGAGCTCCGGGGGGAGTGATTTAGATACGCAGTATTTT.

The chain carries TRBV7-9 and TRBJ2-2; possible D gene TRBD2, 5 bases. V was trimmed by 6 bases and J by 5 bases, leaving 16 bases between them. The CDR3 consists of 15 residues. Germline CDR1 reads SEHNR; CDR2 reads FQNEAQ (reference sequence). The CDR3 DNA follows: TGTGCCAGCAGTGTAAAAGGGAGTATAACCGGGGAGCTGTTTTTT. Amino acids: CASSVKGSITGELFF. Full variable domain (remainder filled in from reference TRBV7-9 and TRBJ2-2): DTGVSQNPRHKITKRGQNVTFRCDPISEHNRLYWYRQTLGQGPEFLTYFQNEAQLEKSRLLSDRFSAERPKGSFSTLEIQRTEQGDSAMYLCASSVKGSITGELFFGEGSRLTVL.

The chain couples TRBV25-1 to TRBJ2-1, with D unresolved. Trimming took off 5 bases at V and 2 bases at J, with 13 bases between the two ends. Germline-derived CDR1 and CDR2 are MGHDK and SYGVNS. The CDR3 has 15 amino acids. The CDR3 sequence: CASSSQPSAYNEQFF. For the CDR3, the DNA is TGTGCCAGCAGTTCACAGCCCTCCGCCTACAATGAGCAGTTCTTC.

This sequence joins TRBV11-2 and TRBJ2-7, with TRBD2 matching over 8 bases. CDR1 SGHAT and CDR2 FQNNGV come from the germline V gene. CDR3 length: 14 residues. Losses at the gene ends were 7 bases for V and 5 bases for J; bases not matched to a gene: 10. CDR3 region: CASTPIAGSHEQYF. CDR3 nucleotide sequence: TGTGCCAGCACACCTATAGCGGGAAGCCACGAGCAGTACTTC.

The chain carries TRBV29-1 and TRBJ2-5; 16 nucleotides match TRBD2. The germline gives CDR1 SQVTM, CDR2 ANQGSEA. CDR3 length: 15 amino acids. V gave up 6 bases and J gave up 5 bases; unmatched junction bases: 6. The CDR3 nucleotides read TGCAGCGTAGGGACTAGCGGGAGGGTTGTGGAGACCCAGTACTTC. Amino acid sequence: CSVGTSGRVVETQYF.

The rearrangement uses TRBV4-2 and TRBJ2-5, with D possibly matching TRBD1 (5 bases). CDR3 length: 13 amino acids. Germline values: CDR1 LGHNA, CDR2 YNFKEQ. V lost 4 bases to trimming and J lost 1 base, with 7 bases between them. The CDR3 region has the DNA TGTGCCAGCAGCCCGGACACCCAAGAGACCCAGTACTTC. Translated: CASSPDTQETQYF.

J is TRBJ1-1 and V is TRBV7-9; D ambiguous. CDR1 and CDR2 (germline): SEHNR, FQNEAQ (reference sequence). The CDR3 loop spans 15 amino acids. V lost 3 bases to trimming and J lost 0 bases, with 11 bases between them. The CDR3 loop reads CASSFRRGLNTEAFF. CDR3 bases: TGTGCCAGCAGCTTTCGTCGCGGGCTGAACACTGAAGCTTTCTTT.

The chain employs TRBV20-1 and TRBJ2-3, with D uncertain. Germline-derived CDR1 and CDR2 are DFQATT and SNEGSKA (reference sequence). The CDR3 consists of 10 residues. Trimming cost V 3 bases and J 7 bases, with 5 bases left between them. The CDR3 DNA reads TGCAGTGCTAGTCAAAATACGCAGTATTTT. Its protein is CSASQNTQYF.

The chain joins TRBV6-2 or TRBV6-3 to TRBJ2-1, with 11 bases aligning to TRBD2. The CDR3 has 15 amino acids. CDR1 and CDR2 (germline): MNHEY, SVGEGT. With V trimmed by 5 bases and J by 7 bases, 7 bases remained unmatched. CDR3 coding DNA: TGTGCCAGCAGTACCACTAGCGGGAGTCCAAATGAGCAGTTCTTC. Amino acid sequence: CASSTTSGSPNEQFF.

This chain links TRBV19 with TRBJ2-1, with D tentatively TRBD1 or TRBD2 (6 bases each). Germline V gene sequence: CDR1 LNHDA, CDR2 SQIVND (reference sequence). CDR3 length equals 15 residues. The V and J ends lost 5 bases and 4 bases respectively, with 15 bases between them. The CDR3 nucleotides read TGTGCCAGTAGTCCGACGGGGGCGCATTACAATGAGCAGTTCTTC. Protein sequence: CASSPTGAHYNEQFF. The full variable domain, rest sourced from reference TRBV19 and TRBJ2-1, is DGGITQSPKYLFRKEGQNVTLSCEQNLNHDAMYWYRQDPGQGLRLIYYSQIVNDFQKGDIAEGYSVSREKKESFPLTVTSAQKNPTAFYLCASSPTGAHYNEQFFGPGTRLTVL.

The chain uses TRBV10-1 and TRBJ2-7; the D gene is possibly TRBD2 (6 bases). V was clipped by 3 bases and J by 6 bases, with 27 bases between them. CDR1 and CDR2 from the germline V gene are WNHNN and SYGVQD (reference sequence). The CDR3 has 18 residues. The chain's CDR3 is CASSDLPNSRGLTAEQYF. The CDR3 coding sequence is TGCGCCAGCAGTGACCTTCCTAACTCCCGGGGACTGACGGCCGAGCAGTACTTC.

The rearrangement joins TRBV20-1 to TRBJ1-5; D is uncertain. This CDR3 spans 13 amino acids. Germline CDR1 and CDR2: DFQATT and SNEGSKA (reference sequence). V lost 3 bases to trimming and J lost 4 bases, with 10 bases between them. As DNA, the CDR3 is TGCAGTGCTAGTCCAGGCTTAAATCAGCCCCAGCATTTT. This gives the protein CSASPGLNQPQHF.

There are a few counts of this clone. V and J are TRBV7-9 and TRBJ2-7, with TRBD2 identical over 7 bases. Germline loops: CDR1 SEHNR, CDR2 FQNEAQ (reference sequence). V shed 5 bases, J shed 5 bases, and the junction held 12 bases outside the gene matches. The CDR3 contains 15 residues. The CDR3 sequence is CASSRSGTPRNEQYF. The CDR3 DNA follows: TGTGCCAGCAGCCGGAGCGGGACTCCCAGAAACGAGCAGTACTTC.

This chain joins TRBV2 and TRBJ2-4; tentatively, D is TRBD1 (6 bases). Between the trimmed V and J ends, which lost 7 bases and 11 bases, there was a span of 15 bases. The V gene's germline CDR1 is SNHLY and CDR2 FYNNEI. This CDR3 comprises 12 residues. CDR3 nucleotide sequence: TGTGCCAGCAAGATACAGGGATCCGTTCAGTACTTC. Its translation: CASKIQGSVQYF.

The V and J genes are TRBV7-8 and TRBJ2-2; D gene ambiguous. Germline-derived CDR1 and CDR2 are SGHVS and FQNEAQ. V was shortened by 3 bases and J by 6 bases, with 8 bases between the two germline ends. The CDR3 loop spans 13 amino acids. CDR3 loop: CASSFGDAGELFF. As DNA, the CDR3 is TGTGCCAGCAGCTTTGGCGACGCCGGGGAGCTGTTTTTT.

The CDR3 loop reads CASSPSSGANVLTF. The CDR3 DNA is TGTGCCAGCTCACCTAGCTCTGGGGCCAACGTCCTGACTTTC. V is TRBV18 and J is TRBJ2-6, with D hard to call. The germline V gene has CDR1 KGHSH and CDR2 LQKENI. The CDR3 runs to 14 residues. Deletions cut 3 bases from V and 0 bases from J, with 3 bases between.

V and J are TRBV5-1 and TRBJ1-2; tentatively, D is TRBD1 (5 bases). In germline, CDR1 is SGHRS, CDR2 YFSETQ. The CDR3 length is 16 residues. Trimming stripped 4 bases from V and 0 bases from J, with 16 bases between. The CDR3 region is CASSPQGPFTNYGYTF. CDR3 in DNA: TGCGCCAGCAGCCCGCAGGGACCTTTTACTAACTATGGCTACACCTTC. Using reference TRBV5-1 and TRBJ1-2 for the parts outside the CDR3, the full variable domain is KAGVTQTPRYLIKTRGQQVTLSCSPISGHRSVSWYQQTPGQGLQFLFEYFSETQRNKGNFPGRFSGRQFSNSRSEMNVSTLELGDSALYLCASSPQGPFTNYGYTFGSGTRLTVV.

The chain has TRBV7-2 and TRBJ1-1; no firm D call. The CDR3 is made up of 13 amino acids. Germline V gives CDR1 SGHTA, CDR2 FQGNSA. V shed 4 bases and J shed 11 bases, with 17 bases lying between them. In DNA, the CDR3 is TGTGCCAGCAGCTGGAAGGCTCCACCAAAGGCTTTCTTT. Amino acid sequence: CASSWKAPPKAFF.